A few counts support the clone carrying this T cell receptor beta chain. These data originate in a study of blood T cell repertoires in COVID-19. Study-level background: Italy, Spain and the United States were the sources of the convalescent and acute COVID-19 samples. In each case, the material was cDNA or gDNA derived from T cells, B-cell-depleted T cells, or PBMCs.

Cohorts were assigned according to the clinical history that participants reported. Under the authors' procedure: Reference gene primer amplification yielded estimated nucleated cell counts. Generated by immunoSEQ multiplex PCR, the TCRdb table keeps only in-frame clones and is missing some. V and J calls plus clone size are reproduced from that table; the DNA served to infer D and trimming. The sample contains around 250,000 clones, 88% of which appear only once. Germline V CDR1 and CDR2: LNHDA, SQIVND (reference sequence). The CDR3 contains 20 residues. Trimming shortened V by 3 bases and J by 0 bases, and 24 bases separated the two germline ends.

This chain connects TRBV19 to TRBJ2-1, with a possible D match to TRBD2 (6 bases). Sequenced input: PBMCs or T cells enriched from blood (not recorded which). The TCR was taken from a woman in her forties with acute COVID-19. Here the CDR3 reads CASSIRPGVVWFYSYNEQFF. In DNA, the CDR3 is TGTGCCAGTAGTATCCGCCCGGGAGTGGTTTGGTTTTACTCCTACAATGAGCAGTTCTTC.